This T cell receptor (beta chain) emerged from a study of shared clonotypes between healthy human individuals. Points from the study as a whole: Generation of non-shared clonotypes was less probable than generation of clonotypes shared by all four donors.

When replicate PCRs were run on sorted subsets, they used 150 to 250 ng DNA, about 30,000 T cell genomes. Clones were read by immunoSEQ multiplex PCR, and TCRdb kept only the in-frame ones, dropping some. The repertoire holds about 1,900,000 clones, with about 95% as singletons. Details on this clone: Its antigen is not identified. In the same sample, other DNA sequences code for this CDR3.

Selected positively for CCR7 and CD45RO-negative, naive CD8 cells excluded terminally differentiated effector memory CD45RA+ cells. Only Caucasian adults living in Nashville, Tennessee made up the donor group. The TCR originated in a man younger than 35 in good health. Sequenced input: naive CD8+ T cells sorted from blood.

This chain's CDR3 is CAWSVGLGNYGYTF. CDR3 nucleotide sequence: TGTGCCTGGAGTGTAGGGTTGGGTAACTATGGCTACACCTTC. The rearrangement links TRBV30 to TRBJ1-2, with D uncertain. The V and J ends lost 0 bases and 1 base respectively, with 9 bases between them. This CDR3 is 14 amino acids long. CDR1 is GTSNPN and CDR2 is SVGIG in the germline V gene (reference sequence).